This TCR beta chain was captured by sequencing in a study of CD8+ T cells in alopecia areata. Trimming removed 1 base from V and 4 bases from J; junction bases left unmatched: 4. Germline CDR1 is SGHRS and CDR2 is YFSETQ. This CDR3 region has 16 residues. Extracted from the samples, RNA was reverse transcribed into cDNA to serve as the sequencing template. Some clones are missing from TCRdb's copy, which holds only in-frame ones; the method was immunoSEQ multiplex PCR. This sample has about 120,000 clones; roughly 55% occur once, and the top ten carry under 7.5%. Overall study results and limits: Tofacitinib produced a significant decrease in scalp clonality and in expanded CD8+ clones among the top 100.

Comments on this clone: Its antigen is still unknown. The sample carries other DNA sequences with the same CDR3.

Treatment given: oral pan-JAK inhibitor, 5-10 mg twice daily. This clonotype was sampled from a human donor with alopecia areata. The chain employs TRBV5-1 and TRBJ2-2, with TRBD1 matching over 10 bases. The sequenced sample was CD4+ T cells sorted from blood, obtained at week 4, from a patient treated with tofacitinib. As DNA, the CDR3 is TGCGCCAGCAGCTTGCCCGGGACAGGGGCCACCGGGGAGCTGTTTTTT. Residues: CASSLPGTGATGELFF.